The present T cell receptor beta chain was sequenced within a study of regulatory T cells in long-lasting Graves disease. This clonotype was observed many times. Its antigen is not identified. Broader study findings: A reduction in accuracy may have resulted from the small sample size. Patients with persistent disease showed a bias toward TRBV28, TRBJ1-2 and TRBJ2-5.

Arm-PCR of CDR3 regions with iRepertoire HTBI primers generated TCR beta libraries. Via MiXCR, TCRdb re-called the multiplex PCR reads, giving one row per CDR3 protein. The data show about 460,000 distinct CDR3 sequences, around 15% seen once. Time point in this sample: newly diagnosed GD, antithyroid drugs for less than 3 months. RNA extracted from PBMCs served as the sequencing template. The junction had 12 bases not matched to a gene; V was cut back by 10 bases and J by 6 bases. Germline V gene lookup returns CDR1 MDHEN and CDR2 SYDVKM. The CDR3 has 16 residues. In addition, the sample was reused for a study of T cells in Graves' hyperthyroidism and ophthalmopathy. Turning to that study: Most thyroid clonotypes expanded above 0.001 appeared in blood too.

This sample comprised peripheral blood mononuclear cells (PBMCs), obtained at new diagnosis, from a patient treated with antithyroid drugs. The clonotype originates from a woman aged 45-60 years with Graves disease. The rearrangement links TRBV28 to TRBJ2-3; 14 positions agree with TRBD2. The CDR3 region is CATEMGTSGSVDTQYF. The CDR3 DNA sequence: TGTGCCACCGAAATGGGGACTAGCGGGAGTGTGGATACGCAGTATTTT.